A single TCR beta chain is shown here with its context. Its binding antigen is unknown. The record has no base qualities; no much larger clone is one base away. The sample comes from a study of T cell clones after liver transplantation (dated by TCRdb to about 2019). Concerning the study at large: ITN030ST, the source of the samples, was a randomized trial that attempted immunosuppression withdrawal within 2 years of liver transplantation. Tolerance was defined as complete immunosuppression withdrawal for at least one year with no rise in liver enzymes beyond twice the upper limit of normal. Subjects received no induction therapy and standard immunosuppression until randomization at 12-24 months post-transplant. Donor-reactive T cell clones were identified by TCRbeta sequencing after a pre-transplant mixed lymphocyte reaction and then tracked in post-transplant blood. Blood samples were collected pre-transplant, pre-randomization before withdrawal, and post-randomization after either full withdrawal or failed withdrawal. The studied cohort comprised 8 liver transplant recipients, 3 classified as tolerant and 5 as non-tolerant. Three of the eight recipients were HCV-positive; the others were transplanted for non-autoimmune, non-viral indications. As an antigen-independent comparator for the donor-reactive sequences, third party-reactive TCRbeta sequences from pre-transplant MLRs were identified as well.

The time point label of this sample denotes: pre-transplant. Unstimulated PBMCs, after thawing, were stained for CD3, CD4 and CD8 and then FACS-sorted into CD3+CD4+ and CD3+CD8+ populations. Each of the 8 studied subjects was randomized to immunosuppression withdrawal. The Qiagen DNeasy Blood and Tissue Kit was used to isolate genomic DNA. Beyond this particular receptor, the publication reports: In two subjects, low numbers of available donor cells limited the measurable donor-reactive repertoire. The decline in donor-reactive sequences exceeded the decline in third party-reactive sequences, suggesting partial antigen-specific deletion that was unrelated to withdrawal success. Because allograft tissue specimens were not available, migration of donor-reactive T cells into the graft, rather than deletion, may have occurred. The conclusions were considered preliminary, being limited by small, heterogeneous patient numbers and non-standardized post-transplant time points. A significant post-transplant decrease in circulating donor-reactive CD4 TCRbeta sequences was observed in most of the 8 subjects, irrespective of tolerance or HCV status. Once repertoire turnover was taken into account, donor-reactive detection showed a significant reduction for CD4 in 7 of 8 subjects and for CD8 in 8 of 8.

High-throughput TCRbeta CDR3 sequencing of frozen genomic DNA was performed by immunoSEQ, including PCR amplification, mapping, bias correction and internal controls. The original pipeline was this. Only productive rearrangements were retained, with each unique TCRbeta sequence defined by its CDR3 nucleotide sequence together with its V and J gene. Donor-reactive sequences required at least 5-fold expansion in CFSE-low cells versus unstimulated pre-transplant cells and at least 0.01% frequency. To ensure at least 90% detection power, minimum frequency thresholds were set for each subject based on that subject's lowest-template unstimulated sample. Repertoire turnover was measured by Jensen-Shannon divergence between the top 1000 TCRbeta sequences post- and pre-transplant. Two-sided Fisher's exact tests were used to test for changes in how often donor-reactive sequences were detected. TCRdb limited this immuneACCESS table to in-frame rearrangements with V and J called. A share of clones is missing; checked studies link under half to unresolved V genes, and the rest is unexplained. The V and J calls and clone size were taken over from that table, and D and trimming were inferred from the DNA. The table for this sample lists 70,000 to 80,000 clones; about 88% of them were counted only once. The ten most abundant clones make up under 3.5% of the sample.

The CDR3 sequence holds 19 residues, the cysteine and phenylalanine included. The retained sequence is limited to the CDR3, 57 bases, with the frame set at the first base. V is cut by 2 bases and J by 4 bases, and the space between the germline ends is 23 bases. Based on the germline V gene, the CDR1 and CDR2 sequences are SGHNT and YENEEA. Recombination linked TRBV11-3 to TRBJ2-2, with TRBD2 as a weak D call on 5 bases. The receptor comes from a human donor who received a liver transplant. This specimen consisted of CD4+ T cells from blood, obtained before liver transplant. The DNA sequence is given as TGTGCCAGCAGCTTATATGGTCCCCTCCTCGGCGCGGGCACCGGGGAGCTGTTTTTT. This translates into CASSLYGPLLGAGTGELFF. Reference TRBV11-3 and TRBJ2-2 genes cover what lies past the CDR3, so the full variable domain is EAGVVQSPRYKIIEKKQPVAFWCNPISGHNTLYWYLQNLGQGPELLIRYENEEAVDDSQLPKDRFSAERLKGVDSTLKIQPAELGDSAVYLCASSLYGPLLGAGTGELFFGEGSRLTVL.